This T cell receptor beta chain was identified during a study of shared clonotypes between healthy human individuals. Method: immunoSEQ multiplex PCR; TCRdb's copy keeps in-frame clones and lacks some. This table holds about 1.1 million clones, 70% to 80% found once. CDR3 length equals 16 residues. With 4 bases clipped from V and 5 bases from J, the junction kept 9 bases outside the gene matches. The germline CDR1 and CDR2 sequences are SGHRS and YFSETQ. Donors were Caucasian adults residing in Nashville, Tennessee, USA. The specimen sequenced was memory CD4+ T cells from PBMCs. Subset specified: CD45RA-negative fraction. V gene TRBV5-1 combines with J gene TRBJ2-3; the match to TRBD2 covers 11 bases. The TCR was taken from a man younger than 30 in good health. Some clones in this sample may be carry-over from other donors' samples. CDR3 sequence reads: CASSRGTSGDVDTQYF. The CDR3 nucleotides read TGCGCCAGCAGCCGTGGGACTAGCGGTGATGTAGATACGCAGTATTTT.